This T cell receptor beta chain was identified during a study of CD8+ T cells in alopecia areata. The study's findings and limits: There were many expanded lesional clones persisting in scalp and blood during tofacitinib.

Treatment of the sample: oral pan-JAK inhibitor, 5-10 mg twice daily. Peripheral blood, together with lesional scalp punch biopsies, was collected from alopecia areata patients. There are 16 residues in the CDR3. CDR1 is MNHNS, CDR2 SASEGT, per germline. With V trimmed by 3 bases and J by 5 bases, 8 bases remained unmatched. Only a few counts were recorded for this clone. Its antigen remains unknown. RNA extraction and reverse transcription yielded cDNA as sequencing template. Clones were read by immunoSEQ multiplex PCR, and TCRdb kept only the in-frame ones, dropping some. The sample comprises about 7,400 clones, 64% of which are singletons, and about 12% rests with the top ten.

The receptor was derived from a human donor with alopecia areata. This rearrangement joins TRBV6-1 to TRBJ1-5; TRBD1 matches 9 bases. The material was skin, obtained at week 4, from a patient treated with tofacitinib. The CDR3 region has the DNA TGTGCCAGCAGTGAGGCCGGGACAGGGAAGGATCAGCCCCAGCATTTT. Protein sequence: CASSEAGTGKDQPQHF.